A selection of T cell receptor beta chains follows, all from one sample in a study of T cells after yellow fever vaccination. TCRdb re-derived calls from the 5' RACE reads in MiXCR, one entry per CDR3 protein. This table holds over 20,000 distinct CDR3 sequences, 4.5% to 6% found once. Sequenced here: PBMCs, either bulk or a sorted T-cell subset (CD4+, CD8+, memory, or dextramer-sorted; not recorded which), sampled 15 days after the yellow fever booster vaccination. The receptors originated from a man aged 25 to 40 who received the YFV17D yellow fever vaccine. Both conserved end residues are part of each CDR3. A D gene is named only where the DNA matches it firmly. Part of the rows lack a size; the others show once, few, many or a class for expanded clones.

TGTGCCAGCAGCCTCCGGACAGGGACAGATACGCAGTATTTT | CASSLRTGTDTQYF | TRBJ2-3 | 14 | medium-sized | TRBV7-2 | TRBD1
TGTGCCAGCAGTTTAGAGGGGACGCAGTATTTT | CASSLEGTQYF | TRBJ2-3 | 11 | many | TRBV12-3/TRBV12-4 | -
TGCGCCAGCAGCTTGAATCTCGTGGGGAATAATTCACCCCTCCACTTT | CASSLNLVGNNSPLHF | TRBJ1-6 | 16 | many | TRBV5-1 | -
TGTGCCAGCAGCCAAGTGGAGAGCACTGAAGCTTTCTTT | CASSQVESTEAFF | TRBJ1-1 | 13 | many | TRBV11-3 | -
TGTGCCATCAGGCAGGGGACTAGCAAGCAAGGGGGGGCCAACGTCCTGACTTTC | CAIRQGTSKQGGANVLTF | TRBJ2-6 | 18 | many | TRBV10-3 | TRBD2
TGTGCCAGCAGTCTCTCACAGCAAGAGACCCAGTACTTC | CASSLSQQETQYF | TRBJ2-5 | 13 | many | TRBV11-2 | -
TGTGCCAGCAGTACCGGGACACTTCGACTAGCGGGAGGGCCAGGGTACGAGCAGTACTTC | CASSTGTLRLAGGPGYEQYF | TRBJ2-7 | 20 | many | TRBV6-4 | TRBD2
TGTGCCAGCAGCTTATCGGGGAGGGTCGGGGAGCTGTTTTTT | CASSLSGRVGELFF | TRBJ2-2 | 14 | many | TRBV7-2 | TRBD2
TGCGCCAGCAGCCCGGTAGGAGGTGAGCAGTTCTTC | CASSPVGGEQFF | TRBJ2-1 | 12 | many | TRBV5-1 | -
TGTGCCAGCAGCTTGGATCCGGGTCCTAACTATGGCTACACCTTC | CASSLDPGPNYGYTF | TRBJ1-2 | 15 | - | TRBV5-5 | -
TGTGCCAGCAGTCCTACTACAGGGAATGCAGATACGCAGTATTTT | CASSPTTGNADTQYF | TRBJ2-3 | 15 | many | TRBV5-6 | -
TGTGCCAGCAGCTTATTGGCCGGGGACTACGAGCAGTACTTC | CASSLLAGDYEQYF | TRBJ2-7 | 14 | medium-sized | TRBV7-9 | -
TGTGCCAGCAGTAAGGAGGGACAGGGCAATGAGCAGTTCTTC | CASSKEGQGNEQFF | TRBJ2-1 | 14 | many | TRBV2 | TRBD1
TGTGCCAGCAGCCCCCCTCTGAAAATCGATACGCAGTATTTT | CASSPPLKIDTQYF | TRBJ2-3 | 14 | many | TRBV7-8 | -
TGCGCCAGCAACCTGGGAGGGGGCGAAGCTAACTATGGCTACACCTTC | CASNLGGGEANYGYTF | TRBJ1-2 | 16 | many | TRBV5-1 | TRBD1
TGCGCCAGCAGCTTGGTTAGCTACAATGAGCAGTTCTTC | CASSLVSYNEQFF | TRBJ2-1 | 13 | many | TRBV5-1 | -
TGTGCCAGCAGTTATTCGGCAGGCTCTCTAGCTGAAGCTTTCTTT | CASSYSAGSLAEAFF | TRBJ1-1 | 15 | many | TRBV27 | -
TGTGCCAGTAGTATTGGCACCGGGGAGCTGTTTTTT | CASSIGTGELFF | TRBJ2-2 | 12 | many | TRBV19 | -
TGTGCCAGCATGGGACAGGCAAACACTGAAGCTTTCTTT | CASMGQANTEAFF | TRBJ1-1 | 13 | medium-sized | TRBV7-2 | TRBD1
TGTGCCAGTAGGGAAGGGAGGACCCCTCTATACGTCGATACGCAGTATTTT | CASREGRTPLYVDTQYF | TRBJ2-3 | 17 | many | TRBV19 | -
TGTGCCAGCAACGGCTTCAGCACAGATACGCAGTATTTT | CASNGFSTDTQYF | TRBJ2-3 | 13 | many | TRBV14 | -
TGTGCCAGCAGTTTTAATCCCCGAGATGAGCAGTTCTTC | CASSFNPRDEQFF | TRBJ2-1 | 13 | many | TRBV28 | -
TGTGCCAGCAGCGCGGGGACAGATCCCAATCAGCCCCAGCATTTT | CASSAGTDPNQPQHF | TRBJ1-5 | 15 | many | TRBV7-6 | TRBD1
TGTGCCAGTAGTTTACGAATGGATACGCAGTATTTT | CASSLRMDTQYF | TRBJ2-3 | 12 | many | TRBV19 | -
TGCAGTGCTAGCGGTGACAGGGGGCTTTCCAAAAACATTCAGTACTTC | CSASGDRGLSKNIQYF | TRBJ2-4 | 16 | many | TRBV20-1 | TRBD1
TGTGCCAGCAGTCCCGGCTGGAATGCTGAAAAACTGTTTTTT | CASSPGWNAEKLFF | TRBJ1-4 | 14 | many | TRBV27 | -
TGTGCCAGCACCAGACTCGGATTCTCCTACGAGCAGTACTTC | CASTRLGFSYEQYF | TRBJ2-7 | 14 | many | TRBV6-1 | -
TGTGCCAGCAGCTTAGGGAGAAGCGGGAGAAGCACCGGGGAGCTGTTTTTT | CASSLGRSGRSTGELFF | TRBJ2-2 | 17 | many | TRBV7-2 | TRBD2
TGCGCCAGCAGCCGCATGGGAGCCGGGGAGCTGTTTTTT | CASSRMGAGELFF | TRBJ2-2 | 13 | medium-sized | TRBV5-1 | -
TGTGCCAGCAGCTCTATCAACAATGAGCAGTTCTTC | CASSSINNEQFF | TRBJ2-1 | 12 | many | TRBV3-1 | -
TGCAGCGTTGAACACCAACGCGACAATGAGCATTTCTTC | CSVEHQRDNEHFF | TRBJ2-1 | 13 | many | TRBV29-1 | -
TGTGCCAGCAGTGAACCGGGACTAGCGGTATTC | CASSEPGLAVF | TRBJ2-7 | 11 | many | TRBV6-2/TRBV6-3 | TRBD2
TGTGCCAGCAGCTTAGTCTGGGTGTCGGGCGCTAGCGGGAGGGAAGATACGCAGTATTTT | CASSLVWVSGASGREDTQYF | TRBJ2-3 | 20 | many | TRBV11-2 | TRBD2
TGCAGCGTGGCCGGGACCGACTCCTACGAGCAGTACTTC | CSVAGTDSYEQYF | TRBJ2-7 | 13 | many | TRBV29-1 | -
TGTGCCAGCAGCTTAGGGAGTATCGACAATGAGCAGTTCTTC | CASSLGSIDNEQFF | TRBJ2-1 | 14 | many | TRBV5-5 | -
TGTGCCACATCCTTAGCGGGGCACACAGATACGCAGTATTTT | CATSLAGHTDTQYF | TRBJ2-3 | 14 | many | TRBV28 | TRBD2
TGTGCCAGCAGTGAGCGGGCGGCGGTTCCCTACAATGAGCAGTTCTTC | CASSERAAVPYNEQFF | TRBJ2-1 | 16 | many | TRBV6-1 | -
TGCAGTGCTAGCCTCGGGGAGGGTTCCTACAATGAGCAGTTCTTC | CSASLGEGSYNEQFF | TRBJ2-1 | 15 | many | TRBV20-1 | TRBD2
TGTGCCAGCAGTTTATATCGGTTTAGTACCTCGGACAAGAACTACGAGCAGTACTTC | CASSLYRFSTSDKNYEQYF | TRBJ2-7 | 19 | many | TRBV12-3/TRBV12-4 | -
TGTGCCAGCAGCACGACTAGCGGGTCCTACGAGCAGTACTTC | CASSTTSGSYEQYF | TRBJ2-7 | 14 | many | TRBV3-1 | TRBD2
TGTGCCTGGAACCCTGGGGTGTCTGGAAACACCATATATTTT | CAWNPGVSGNTIYF | TRBJ1-3 | 14 | many | TRBV30 | -
TGTGCCAGCAGCGCCGACCCTGTGAACACTGAAGCTTTCTTT | CASSADPVNTEAFF | TRBJ1-1 | 14 | medium-sized | TRBV9 | -
TGTGCCAGCAGTTTATCGAAACGATATGAGGCAGTTTATTATGGTAGTGCGGGCACAGATACGCAGTATTTT | CASSLSKRYEAVYYGSAGTDTQYF | TRBJ2-3 | 24 | many | TRBV27 | -
TGTGCCAGCAGTCAGGGGAGCAATCAGCCCCAGCATTTT | CASSQGSNQPQHF | TRBJ1-5 | 13 | many | TRBV12-3/TRBV12-4 | -
TGCAGTGCTTCACAGGGGCCTGGAAACACCATATATTTT | CSASQGPGNTIYF | TRBJ1-3 | 13 | many | TRBV20-1 | TRBD1